The 11 T cell receptor beta chains below were found in one sample sequenced in a study of T cell repertoires in cytomegalovirus infection (dated by TCRdb to between 2018 and 2021). Sequencing was performed on an Illumina HiSeq 1500. TCRdb reprocessing: public reads trimmed at Q25 with fastp, clones called with MiXCR, in-frame beta chains kept. Under each unique CDR3 protein, matching rows form one entry showing the most common genes and DNA. The sample data list under 300,000 distinct CDR3 sequences, and roughly 12% of these were observed just once. The top ten clones comprise 1.6% of the sample. The material sequenced was PBMCs. The receptors derive from a human donor in good health (CMV status not recorded). Some clones in this sample may be carry-over from other donors' samples.

This clonotype has only a few counts. V usage is TRBV5-1 and J usage is TRBJ2-5; TRBD2 matches 12 bases. J lost 2 bases, V lost 0 bases, and 2 bases had no gene match. The CDR3 consists of 16 residues. Germline V gene sequence: CDR1 SGHRS, CDR2 YFSETQ. CDR3 in amino acids: CASSLGLAGVQETQYF. The CDR3 coding sequence is TGCGCCAGCAGCTTGGGACTAGCGGGGGTTCAAGAGACCCAGTACTTC.

The rearrangement uses TRBV5-1 and TRBJ2-2; D is perhaps TRBD1 (5 bases). The germline V and J ends were trimmed by 0 bases and 0 bases, with 9 bases remaining between them. The CDR3 is 16 amino acids. CDR1 is SGHRS and CDR2 is YFSETQ in the germline V gene. The CDR3 DNA follows: TGCGCCAGCAGCTTGGCCGCAGGGTCGAACACCGGGGAGCTGTTTTTT. Translated, it gives CASSLAAGSNTGELFF.

This clonotype was recorded at least ten times. This chain uses TRBV6-2 or TRBV6-3 with TRBJ2-2; TRBD1 matches at 8 bases. Germline V gene data show CDR1 as MNHEY and CDR2 as SVGEGT. With 4 bases clipped from V and 4 bases from J, the junction kept 2 bases outside the gene matches. There are 14 residues in the CDR3. The DNA for the CDR3 is TGTGCCAGCAGTTCAGGGGGCATCACCGGGGAGCTGTTTTTT. It specifies CASSSGGITGELFF.

This clonotype was picked up a small number of times. J is TRBJ2-7 and V is TRBV27, with 8 bases identical to TRBD1. This CDR3 comprises 15 residues. Trimming cost V 5 bases and J 1 base; bases outside gene matches: 7. In germline, CDR1 is MNHEY, CDR2 SMNVEV (reference sequence). The CDR3 sequence: CASSPWTGRSYEQYF. The CDR3 region has the DNA TGTGCCAGCAGTCCTTGGACAGGGAGGTCCTACGAGCAGTACTTC.

In this sample, this clonotype turned up a few times. The genes are TRBV4-1 and TRBJ2-1, with D perhaps TRBD1 or TRBD2 (7 bases each). This CDR3 region has 16 residues. The ends were cut back, 4 bases at V and 6 bases at J, with 19 bases in the middle. CDR1 and CDR2 from the germline V gene are MGHRA and YSYEKL. CDR3 residues: CASSPREGAGGNEQFF. The CDR3 nucleotides are TGCGCCAGCAGCCCAAGGGAGGGTGCAGGGGGCAATGAGCAGTTCTTC.

In its sample, this clonotype was seen a few times. The chain links TRBV15 to TRBJ1-2; D gene uncertain. The CDR3 consists of 15 residues. The V gene's germline CDR1 is LNHNV and CDR2 YYDKDF (reference sequence). V gave up 0 bases and J gave up 8 bases, with 16 bases separating them. This chain's CDR3 is CATSRDYWQLEGYTF. The CDR3 region has the DNA TGTGCCACCAGCAGAGATTATTGGCAGCTGGAAGGCTACACCTTC. Combining the CDR3 with reference TRBV15 and TRBJ1-2 gives the whole variable domain DAMVIQNPRYQVTQFGKPVTLSCSQTLNHNVMYWYQQKSSQAPKLLFHYYDKDFNNEADTPDNFQSRRPNTSFCFLDIRSPGLGDTAMYLCATSRDYWQLEGYTFGSGTRLTVV.

This clonotype was observed many times. The chain employs TRBV3-1 and TRBJ2-5; TRBD2 is a possible D gene (7 bases). Looked up from germline, CDR1 is LGHDT and CDR2 is YNNKEL (reference sequence). V shed 5 bases and J shed 5 bases, with 21 bases lying between them. The CDR3 totals 16 residues. The DNA of the CDR3 is TGTGCCAGCAGCGCCCCTTCCTCCGGGGGGCCGGAGACCCAGTACTTC. It is translated as CASSAPSSGGPETQYF.

The rearrangement links TRBV19 to TRBJ2-7; possible D gene TRBD2, 5 bases. Germline CDR1 reads LNHDA; CDR2 reads SQIVND (reference sequence). This CDR3 region has 12 residues. V dropped 1 base and J dropped 4 bases, with 5 bases sitting between them. Here the CDR3 reads CASSIAGYEQYF. The CDR3 DNA reads TGTGCCAGTAGTATAGCGGGATACGAGCAGTACTTC.

This clonotype was observed at least ten times. The chain recombines TRBV7-2 with TRBJ2-2, with D tentatively TRBD1 or TRBD2 (5 bases each). V was cut by 0 bases and J by 7 bases, with 15 bases left in between. Germline V CDR1 and CDR2: SGHTA, FQGNSA. The CDR3 length is 16 residues. CDR3: CASSLAFGAGGGELFF. In DNA form, the CDR3 reads TGTGCCAGCAGCTTAGCGTTCGGGGCCGGTGGCGGGGAGCTGTTTTTT.

This clonotype was picked up many times. V gene TRBV6-6 combines with J gene TRBJ2-7; a weak D match, TRBD1 (6 bases). Trimming removed 0 bases at V and 4 bases at J, with 13 bases between. The CDR3 totals 15 residues. The germline V gene encodes CDR1 MNHNY and CDR2 SVGAGI (reference sequence). The CDR3 nucleotides read TGTGCCAGCAGTTACTCCGGGACATGGACTTACGAGCAGTACTTC. It encodes CASSYSGTWTYEQYF.

This clonotype has a handful of counts. The chain carries TRBV7-3 and TRBJ1-2; D unresolved. Germline V gene lookup returns CDR1 SGHTA and CDR2 FQGTGA. The CDR3 runs 13 residues. V lost 5 bases, J lost 1 base, and 8 bases lay in between. The CDR3 here is CASSGGRNYGYTF. CDR3 DNA sequence: TGTGCCAGCAGCGGTGGCCGTAACTATGGCTACACCTTC.